This T cell receptor beta chain originates from a study of cytomegalovirus exposure and HLA in healthy donors. Details on this clone: Its antigen is undetermined.

The PCR ran on 60 Vbeta and 13 Jbeta primers. The repertoire was sequenced with immunoSEQ multiplex PCR; TCRdb's copy has only in-frame clones and lacks some. This sample carries roughly 130,000 clones, 80% of them seen once, and the ten largest clones take 1%. Regarding the study as a whole: The study reported that TCR beta sequences accurately predicted HLA-A and HLA-B alleles in most subjects.

The length of the CDR3 is 11 residues. In germline, CDR1 is MNHNS, CDR2 SASEGT. Between the trimmed V and J ends, which lost 2 bases and 7 bases, there was a span of 5 bases. The sample was PBMCs. The chain joins TRBV6-1 to TRBJ1-2; D is undetermined. This clonotype originated in a middle-aged man in good health and CMV-seronegative. The CDR3 DNA is TGTGCCAGCAGTGAACGGGGTGGCTACACCTTC. Protein product: CASSERGGYTF.